Included here is one TCR beta chain sequence, with context. This specimen comes from a study of T cell changes during pregnancy in multiple sclerosis. The assay was immunoSEQ multiplex PCR, and TCRdb's table has in-frame clones only and misses some. The sample lists around 70,000 clones; about 90% were seen once. Germline lookup yields CDR1 MNHNS and CDR2 SASEGT. J was trimmed by 4 bases and V by 3 bases; bases with no gene match: 2. The CDR3 is 14 residues long. The chain is built from TRBV6-1 and TRBJ2-1, with 8 positions matching TRBD2. Sequences were derived from peripheral blood, sampled in the first trimester of pregnancy. The TCR originated in a female donor in good health, enrolled as a control in a pregnancy study. The CDR3 sequence: CASSDSGGYNEQFF. CDR3 nucleotide sequence: TGTGCCAGCAGTGATTCGGGGGGGTACAATGAGCAGTTCTTC.